This entry lists 22 T cell receptor beta chains sequenced from one sample in a study of control samples from healthy donors and cancer patients. Method: immunoSEQ multiplex PCR; TCRdb's copy keeps in-frame clones and lacks some. This sample has around 130,000 clones, with 88% found just once. The sequenced material came from blood. These receptors were obtained from a man in his forties or fifties in good health.

The genes are TRBV7-2 and TRBJ2-7, with TRBD1 identical over 9 bases. This CDR3 region has 15 residues. Germline CDR1 reads SGHTA; CDR2 reads FQGNSA. With V trimmed by 2 bases and J by 4 bases, 6 bases remained unmatched. The CDR3 reads CASSLQQGAAYEQYF. CDR3 coding DNA: TGTGCCAGCAGCTTACAACAGGGGGCCGCATACGAGCAGTACTTC. Full variable domain (missing parts from reference TRBV7-2 and TRBJ2-7): GAGVSQSPSNKVTEKGKDVELRCDPISGHTALYWYRQSLGQGLEFLIYFQGNSAPDKSGLPSDRFSAERTGGSVSTLTIQRTQQEDSAVYLCASSLQQGAAYEQYFGPGTRLTVT.

This CDR3 is CASSLSWVTVNTEAFF. The CDR3 DNA sequence: TGTGCCAGCAGTTTATCGTGGGTAACAGTGAACACTGAAGCTTTCTTT. The rearrangement links TRBV27 to TRBJ1-1; no reliable D call. Germline V lookup: CDR1 MNHEY, CDR2 SMNVEV (reference sequence). V shed 0 bases and J shed 0 bases, with 11 bases lying between them. This CDR3 comprises 16 residues.

The V gene is TRBV7-8, the J gene TRBJ1-5; no firm D call. Germline V gene lookup returns CDR1 SGHVS and CDR2 FQNEAQ. This CDR3 has 13 amino acids. The germline V and J ends were trimmed by 2 bases and 4 bases, with 6 bases remaining between them. This chain's CDR3 is CASSLLWNQPQHF. The CDR3 DNA sequence: TGTGCCAGCAGCTTACTGTGGAATCAGCCCCAGCATTTT.

The chain combines TRBV4-1 with TRBJ2-3, with TRBD1 matching over 8 bases. The V segment lost 0 bases and the J segment 10 bases; nucleotides outside the gene matches: 12. Germline assignment: CDR1 MGHRA and CDR2 YSYEKL. CDR3 size: 16 residues. CDR3 in amino acids: CASSQESGTGASAQYF. The CDR3 coding sequence is TGCGCCAGCAGCCAAGAATCCGGGACAGGTGCGAGTGCGCAGTATTTT.

This clone was observed once. This chain links TRBV9 with TRBJ1-6; D is ambiguous. The CDR3 sequence is 16 residues long. V lost 0 bases and J 1 base, leaving 8 bases between the germline ends. In germline, CDR1 is SGDLS, CDR2 YYNGEE. The DNA for the CDR3 is TGTGCCAGCAGCGTAGAAGGCGAATCCTATAATTCACCCCTCCACTTT. This gives the protein CASSVEGESYNSPLHF.

CDR3 bases: TGTGCCACCAGTGATTCACAGAGGGATGGCTACACCTTC. It yields the protein CATSDSQRDGYTF. This rearrangement joins TRBV24-1 to TRBJ1-2; D is uncertain. The CDR3 length is 13 residues. CDR1 is KGHDR, CDR2 SFDVKD, per germline. Trimming stripped 2 bases from V and 6 bases from J, with 9 bases between.

V and J are TRBV24-1 and TRBJ2-5, with D possibly being TRBD2 (5 bases). The germline V gene encodes CDR1 KGHDR and CDR2 SFDVKD. The CDR3 covers 17 residues. The ends were cut back, 1 base at V and 3 bases at J, with 17 bases in the middle. The CDR3 reads CATSDLEIAGREETQYF. The CDR3, as DNA: TGTGCCACCAGTGATTTAGAGATTGCGGGTCGGGAAGAGACCCAGTACTTC.

The chain recombines TRBV7-6 with TRBJ2-3, with D possibly being TRBD2 (6 bases). CDR3 length equals 16 residues. Trimming left V 2 bases short and J 9 bases short, with 21 bases between. Germline CDR1 SGHVS, CDR2 FNYEAQ. CDR3 coding DNA: TGTGCCAGCAGCTTATCCTCCGGCGGGGTCGGAGGAACGCAGTATTTT. Protein sequence: CASSLSSGGVGGTQYF.

This clone was seen a single time. The chain carries TRBV18 and TRBJ2-5; D ambiguous. The CDR3 runs to 14 residues. CDR1 is KGHSH, CDR2 LQKENI, per germline. Between the trimmed V and J ends, which lost 0 bases and 5 bases, there was a span of 10 bases. CDR3 coding DNA: TGTGCCAGCTCACCACCGGCCATGCCGGAGACCCAGTACTTC. Translation gives CASSPPAMPETQYF.

CDR3 residues: CASSQRTPNQPQHF. CDR3 nucleotides: TGTGCCAGCAGTCAACGGACCCCAAATCAGCCCCAGCATTTT. The V and J genes are TRBV6-2 or TRBV6-3 and TRBJ1-5; D gene uncertain. V was trimmed by 5 bases and J by 4 bases, leaving 12 bases between them. Germline CDR1 is MNHEY and CDR2 is SVGEGT. The CDR3 loop spans 14 amino acids.

The J gene is TRBJ2-7, the V gene TRBV18, with TRBD2 matching over 7 bases. The CDR3 sequence is 15 residues long. Looked up from germline, CDR1 is KGHSH and CDR2 is LQKENI. J was trimmed by 5 bases and V by 5 bases; bases with no gene match: 12. The CDR3 spells CASSWAGATVDEQYF. In DNA, the CDR3 is TGTGCCAGCTCATGGGCGGGAGCCACGGTGGACGAGCAGTACTTC.

CDR3 sequence reads: CASSDSRQGGYEQYF. CDR3 coding DNA: TGTGCCAGCAGCGATTCCAGACAGGGCGGCTACGAGCAGTACTTC. The chain links TRBV7-2 to TRBJ2-7, with 7 bases lining up with TRBD1. The CDR3 has 15 residues. CDR1 is SGHTA and CDR2 is FQGNSA in the germline V gene. J was trimmed by 3 bases and V by 5 bases; bases with no gene match: 10. Using reference TRBV7-2 and TRBJ2-7 for the parts outside the CDR3, the full variable domain is GAGVSQSPSNKVTEKGKDVELRCDPISGHTALYWYRQSLGQGLEFLIYFQGNSAPDKSGLPSDRFSAERTGGSVSTLTIQRTQQEDSAVYLCASSDSRQGGYEQYFGPGTRLTVT.

J is TRBJ1-5 and V is TRBV4-1, with TRBD1 matching 8 bases. The CDR3 runs to 15 residues. V was clipped by 3 bases and J by 4 bases; unmatched bases: 5. Germline CDR1 MGHRA, CDR2 YSYEKL. This CDR3 reads CASSHPQGANQPQHF. Here the CDR3 DNA reads TGCGCCAGCAGCCACCCCCAGGGGGCAAATCAGCCCCAGCATTTT.

The J gene is TRBJ1-4, the V gene TRBV12-3 or TRBV12-4, with D hard to call. The CDR3 is 13 amino acids. Trimming shortened V by 1 base and J by 10 bases, and 10 bases separated the two germline ends. The CDR3 spells CASSLEWTGKLFF. DNA of the CDR3: TGTGCCAGCAGTTTAGAGTGGACGGGAAAACTGTTTTTT.

The chain links TRBV12-5 to TRBJ1-1; D unclear. CDR1 and CDR2 (germline): LGHNT, FRNRAP. V was shortened by 7 bases and J by 5 bases, with 14 bases between the two germline ends. This CDR3 is built from 13 residues. The CDR3 DNA reads as TGTGCTAGTGACGCAGGTTCGCGGACTGAAGCTTTCTTT. Its protein product is CASDAGSRTEAFF.

This sequence joins TRBV6-5 and TRBJ1-6; 7 bases line up with TRBD1. V shed 8 bases, J shed 2 bases, and the junction held 0 bases outside the gene matches. The CDR3 runs 13 residues. The V gene's germline CDR1 is MNHEY and CDR2 SVGAGI. Written as DNA, the CDR3 is TGTGCCAGCGGGACAGCCTATAATTCACCCCTCCACTTT. This codes for CASGTAYNSPLHF.

This chain uses TRBV9 with TRBJ2-1; 9 bases are shared with TRBD2. With V trimmed by 3 bases and J by 4 bases, 11 bases remained unmatched. The CDR3 totals 17 residues. Germline CDR1 and CDR2: SGDLS and YYNGEE. The CDR3 protein is CASSARSGTSSYNEQFF. The CDR3 DNA follows: TGTGCCAGCAGCGCTAGATCCGGGACTAGCTCATACAATGAGCAGTTCTTC. The full variable domain, rest sourced from reference TRBV9 and TRBJ2-1, is DSGVTQTPKHLITATGQRVTLRCSPRSGDLSVYWYQQSLDQGLQFLIQYYNGEERAKGNILERFSAQQFPDLHSELNLSSLELGDSALYFCASSARSGTSSYNEQFFGPGTRLTVL.

The chain joins TRBV9 to TRBJ2-7; D tentatively fits TRBD1 or TRBD2 (6 bases each). The germline V and J ends were trimmed by 3 bases and 3 bases, with 7 bases remaining between them. Looked up from germline, CDR1 is SGDLS and CDR2 is YYNGEE. The CDR3 runs to 12 residues. CDR3 DNA: TGTGCCAGCAGCGAGGGGGGCTACGAGCAGTACTTC. Translated: CASSEGGYEQYF.

The V call is TRBV4-1, the J call TRBJ1-2, with D possibly TRBD1 on 5 matching bases. Deletions cut 1 base from V and 7 bases from J, with 19 bases between. CDR3 length: 16 residues. Germline V lookup: CDR1 MGHRA, CDR2 YSYEKL. The CDR3 sequence: CASSQGSTVNWGGYTF. CDR3 nucleotides: TGCGCCAGCAGCCAAGGCTCGACAGTAAATTGGGGTGGCTACACCTTC.

The chain links TRBV12-3 or TRBV12-4 to TRBJ2-1; 9 bases line up with TRBD1. Unmatched junction bases numbered 4, after V lost 5 bases and J lost 14 bases. CDR3 length: 11 amino acids. CDR3 nucleotides: TGTGCCAGCAGTCAGACAGGGGGAGAGTTCTTC. This encodes CASSQTGGEFF.

The chain links TRBV7-9 to TRBJ1-2; 9 bases fit TRBD1. Germline-derived CDR1 and CDR2 are SEHNR and FQNEAQ (reference sequence). J was trimmed by 6 bases and V by 1 base; bases with no gene match: 6. The CDR3 extends over 15 amino acids. In DNA, the CDR3 is TGTGCCAGCAGCTTAGGGACAGGGGATCTTCATGGCTACACCTTC. Translating gives CASSLGTGDLHGYTF.

The sample holds one count of this clone. The V call is TRBV7-9, the J call TRBJ1-6; 7 nucleotides match TRBD1. Germline V gene sequence: CDR1 SEHNR, CDR2 FQNEAQ (reference sequence). The CDR3 spans 14 residues. V lost 5 bases, J lost 6 bases, and 4 bases stayed unmatched. The chain's CDR3 is CASSDRVSNSPLHF. CDR3 DNA: TGTGCCAGCAGCGACAGGGTGTCTAATTCACCCCTCCACTTT.